The text below deals with one TCR beta chain. It lacks a known antigen. Including cysteine and phenylalanine, the CDR3 has 15 amino acids. No coding sequence is recorded. CDR1 MGHDK and CDR2 SYGVNS were looked up in the germline V gene. This record belongs to a study of CXCR3-negative and CXCR3-positive naive CD8 T cells (dated by TCRdb to between 2017 and 2020). Some background on the complete study: In total, some 140 million TRB reads were obtained, corresponding to roughly 1.5 +/- 0.3 million reads per library. Diversity and physicochemical repertoire analyses covered about a dozen donors pooled from two independent experiments. For the TRBV-TRBJ cluster analysis, the naive subsets came from a handful of donors, while the memory cells came from 3 donors.

The sequencer was a NextSeq 550. The Human TCR Profiling Kit (MiLaboratory) was used to make UMI-labeled 5' RACE TRB cDNA libraries. The full amount of extracted RNA was used for cDNA synthesis, and the full amount of resulting cDNA was used for PCR amplification. Libraries were prepared in parallel with an identical number of PCR cycles. Per the authors' processing: MIGEC and MiXCR extracted about 49,000 +/- 11,000 unique UMI-labeled TRB cDNA molecules per library, requiring at least two reads per UMI. On average, each library contained 40,000 +/- 10,000 functional in-frame TRB CDR3 nucleotide clonotypes without stop codons. After downsampling to 5000 UMI-labeled TRB molecules per sample, diversity metrics, including normalized Shannon-Wiener and Chao1, were computed in VDJtools. For the central five CDR3 residues, VDJtools calculated physicochemical properties weighted by clonotype size, namely interaction energy, strength, volume and Kidera factor 4. After TCRdb reprocessed the reads, each CDR3 protein sequence was kept as one row, without DNA. The V and J calls shown here were made by TCRdb, not taken from the authors' results. The table of this sample itemizes about 130,000 distinct CDR3 sequences. Around 0.27% of the sample rests with the top ten.

Overall study outcomes, separate from this receptor: Because surface CD5, which is linked to self-reactivity in mice, was comparable between the naive subsets, TCR interaction strength was also inferred from the physicochemical properties of TRB CDR3s. Naive CXCR3-negative and CXCR3-positive cells from the same donor showed similar TRBV-TRBJ usage, whereas memory cells showed distinct patterns. CXCR3 expression partially decreased after cryopreservation, so most assays used freshly isolated PBMCs. Comparably high repertoire diversity was found in both naive subsets, whereas much lower repertoire diversity was found in memory CD8+ T cells. TRB CDR3s from CXCR3-positive naive cells showed higher hydrophobicity (lower Kidera factor 4), lower energy, and higher strength and volume indices than CXCR3-negative naive cells.

For each CD8+ T cell subset, flow sorting was done in triplicate, and roughly 310,000 cells per subset went directly into RLT lysis buffer. To exclude memory contaminants, naive CD8+ T cells were stringently defined as CD45RO-CCR7+CD27+CD95-. Peripheral blood mononuclear cells were isolated from buffy coats using standard density gradient centrifugation. A FACSAria III was used to flow-sort naive CXCR3-negative and CXCR3-positive CD8+ T cells. Total RNA was extracted from sorted cells with an RNeasy Mini Kit. The rearranged chain carries TRBV25-1 and TRBJ2-7; the TCRdb call, TRBD2, lacks DNA for checking. The sample taken for sequencing was naive CXCR3- CD8+ T cells from blood. In the paper's terms, the cell subset or site label means: CD45RO-CCR7+CD27+CD95- naive CD8+ T cells lacking CXCR3 (TNR3-). This receptor was obtained from a human donor in good health. Some clones in this sample may be carry-over from other donors' samples. The CDR3 protein is CASSEYGPDPYEQYF.